The 22 T cell receptor beta chains below were found in one sample sequenced in a study of OX40 agonist ivuxolimab in advanced cancers. Sequencing used immunoSEQ multiplex PCR; TCRdb keeps in-frame clones, though not all of them. The sample lists under 85,000 clones, 80% to 90% occurring once. Material: CD4+ or CD8+ T cells sorted from blood, obtained in a trial of the OX40 agonist ivuxolimab. These receptors were obtained from an adult with an advanced solid tumor such as melanoma, head and neck, liver or kidney cancer.

The rearrangement links TRBV7-6 to TRBJ2-2; D might be TRBD1 (6 bases). This CDR3 contains 14 residues. Trimming left V 1 base short and J 5 bases short, with 8 bases between. Per the germline V gene, CDR1 is SGHVS and CDR2 is FNYEAQ. CDR3 bases: TGTGCCAGCAGCTTAGGAGGGGGAACCGGGGAGCTGTTTTTT. Amino acids: CASSLGGGTGELFF.

This clone was seen a handful of times. The gene calls are TRBV18 and TRBJ2-5, with 7 bases aligning to TRBD1. The length of the CDR3 is 14 residues. Germline V gene data show CDR1 as KGHSH and CDR2 as LQKENI. With V trimmed by 4 bases and J by 4 bases, 6 bases remained unmatched. The CDR3 loop is CASSQGQIGETQYF. The CDR3 region has the DNA TGTGCCAGCTCACAGGGACAGATCGGAGAGACCCAGTACTTC.

The chain joins TRBV28 to TRBJ1-1; D may be TRBD1 (5 bases). Trimming cost V 3 bases and J 6 bases, with 14 bases left between them. Germline V CDR1 and CDR2: MDHEN, SYDVKM. The CDR3 contains 14 residues. The CDR3 DNA reads TGTGCCAGCAGTTTTTCCTCAGGGCGCGCTGAAGCTTTCTTT. Its translation is CASSFSSGRAEAFF.

In its sample, this clone was seen once. J is TRBJ2-1 and V is TRBV9; 7 nucleotides match TRBD2. V gave up 9 bases and J gave up 8 bases; unmatched junction bases: 17. CDR1 and CDR2 from the germline V gene are SGDLS and YYNGEE. The CDR3 contains 15 residues. The CDR3 DNA reads TGTGCCACCAAGCCTTTTATCGGCGGGAGCGATGAGCAGTTCTTC. As protein: CATKPFIGGSDEQFF.

This chain connects TRBV6-1 to TRBJ1-1, with D tentatively TRBD1 (5 bases). The CDR3 has 14 residues. Trimming shortened V by 2 bases and J by 9 bases, and 16 bases separated the two germline ends. CDR1 and CDR2 (germline): MNHNS, SASEGT. CDR3 nucleotides: TGTGCCAGCAGTGAATCCGGGAGGGCAGGGCAAGCTTTCTTT. Encoded protein: CASSESGRAGQAFF.

The rearrangement links TRBV7-8 to TRBJ1-5, with 7 bases that match TRBD1. This CDR3 has 13 amino acids. V lost 5 bases, J lost 4 bases, and 2 bases stayed unmatched. Germline CDR1 SGHVS, CDR2 FQNEAQ. CDR3 loop: CASSRDRNQPQHF. In nucleotides, the CDR3 is TGTGCCAGCAGCCGGGACAGAAATCAGCCCCAGCATTTT.

The chain links TRBV5-1 to TRBJ2-2; D is possibly TRBD2 (6 bases). In germline, CDR1 is SGHRS, CDR2 YFSETQ. Trimming left V 2 bases short and J 13 bases short, with 18 bases between. The CDR3 contains 14 residues. DNA of the CDR3: TGCGCCAGCAGCTTCGGGGACTTCCCCCCGGCGCTGTTTTTT. This sequence encodes CASSFGDFPPALFF.

The gene calls are TRBV5-1 and TRBJ1-1, with a weak D call TRBD1 (6 bases). The CDR3 is made up of 17 amino acids. Trimming cost V 5 bases and J 2 bases, with 22 bases left between them. Germline assignment: CDR1 SGHRS and CDR2 YFSETQ. In DNA, the CDR3 is TGCGCCAGCAGGGAGCTTCCAGCGACAGGCCAAAACACTGAAGCTTTCTTT. Its protein product is CASRELPATGQNTEAFF. The full variable domain, in which reference TRBV5-1 and TRBJ1-1 provide the parts outside the CDR3, is KAGVTQTPRYLIKTRGQQVTLSCSPISGHRSVSWYQQTPGQGLQFLFEYFSETQRNKGNFPGRFSGRQFSNSRSEMNVSTLELGDSALYLCASRELPATGQNTEAFFGQGTRLTVV.

This clone appeared a single time. The chain combines TRBV21-1 with TRBJ1-5. TRBV21-1 is noted as a pseudogene. The CDR3 is 18 residues long. CDR3 protein: CASSKGIRGRELGQPQHF. The CDR3 DNA reads TGTGCCAGCAGCAAAGGTATTAGGGGGCGGGAGCTAGGTCAGCCCCAGCATTTT.

This clone appeared once. J is TRBJ2-3 and V is TRBV4-1; 15 bases map to TRBD2. Germline-derived CDR1 and CDR2 are MGHRA and YSYEKL. The CDR3 extends over 19 amino acids. The V segment lost 2 bases and the J segment 2 bases; nucleotides outside the gene matches: 8. CDR3 DNA: TGCGCCAGCAGCCAACGGACTAGCGGGAGGGCCGGGAACACAGATACGCAGTATTTT. It encodes CASSQRTSGRAGNTDTQYF.

This clone was observed a single time. This chain uses TRBV11-2 with TRBJ2-1; 7 bases map to TRBD2. Germline V CDR1 and CDR2: SGHAT, FQNNGV. The CDR3 sequence is 16 residues long. Losses at the gene ends were 4 bases for V and 7 bases for J; bases not matched to a gene: 13. CDR3 nucleotides: TGTGCCAGCAGCTCGTATAAGACTAGCTTAGTAAATGAGCAGTTCTTC. As protein: CASSSYKTSLVNEQFF. The full variable domain, with the rest looked up from reference TRBV11-2 and TRBJ2-1, is EAGVAQSPRYKIIEKRQSVAFWCNPISGHATLYWYQQILGQGPKLLIQFQNNGVVDDSQLPKDRFSAERLKGVDSTLKIQPAKLEDSAVYLCASSSYKTSLVNEQFFGPGTRLTVL.

The CDR3 sequence: CASSLGSGTGELFF. DNA for the CDR3: TGCGCCAGCAGCTTGGGCAGTGGAACCGGGGAGCTGTTTTTT. This chain links TRBV5-1 with TRBJ2-2; D is uncertain. V shed 0 bases and J shed 5 bases, with 8 bases lying between them. Germline values: CDR1 SGHRS, CDR2 YFSETQ. The CDR3 extends over 14 amino acids.

The gene calls are TRBV5-6 and TRBJ2-3; possible D gene TRBD2, 5 bases. The CDR3 runs to 18 residues. Germline-derived CDR1 and CDR2 are SGHDT and YYEEEE. V was cut by 0 bases and J by 1 base, with 18 bases left in between. This CDR3 reads CASSLGGLAGRGTDTQYF. The CDR3 DNA follows: TGTGCCAGCAGCTTGGGGGGTCTGGCGGGTAGGGGCACAGATACGCAGTATTTT.

The chain joins TRBV27 to TRBJ2-1, with D possibly TRBD2 on 7 matching bases. The CDR3 is made up of 15 amino acids. Trimming took 6 bases from V and 8 from J, leaving 20 bases between them. Germline V lookup: CDR1 MNHEY, CDR2 SMNVEV (reference sequence). CDR3 sequence reads: CASRTRGGALDEQFF. Written as DNA, the CDR3 is TGTGCCAGCAGGACCAGAGGGGGGGCTTTGGATGAGCAGTTCTTC.

This chain joins TRBV5-6 and TRBJ1-2; 7 bases map to TRBD1. This CDR3 has 15 amino acids. CDR1 and CDR2 (germline): SGHDT, YYEEEE. The J segment lost 4 bases and the V segment lost 0 bases, leaving 6 bases of the junction unmatched. CDR3 sequence (DNA): TGTGCCAGCAGCTTGGACCAGGGGGGTTTCTATGGCTACACCTTC. Encoded protein: CASSLDQGGFYGYTF. Filled out from reference TRBV5-6 and TRBJ1-2, the complete variable domain reads DAGVTQSPTHLIKTRGQQVTLRCSPKSGHDTVSWYQQALGQGPQFIFQYYEEEERQRGNFPDRFSGHQFPNYSSELNVNALLLGDSALYLCASSLDQGGFYGYTFGSGTRLTVV.

The chain uses TRBV19 and TRBJ1-2, with D possibly matching TRBD1 (6 bases). Trimming removed 7 bases at V and 4 bases at J, with 19 bases between. This CDR3 is built from 15 residues. The V gene's germline CDR1 is LNHDA and CDR2 SQIVND (reference sequence). Here the CDR3 DNA reads TGTGCCAGTACCCGGACAGCCTCAAATAGCTATGGCTACACCTTC. Its translation is CASTRTASNSYGYTF.

Only a few counts were recorded for this clone. The chain uses TRBV10-3 and TRBJ1-2, with 12 bases aligning to TRBD1. CDR1 and CDR2 (germline): ENHRY, SYGVKD. CDR3 length: 13 amino acids. Trimming cost V 6 bases and J 6 bases; bases outside gene matches: 2. The CDR3 DNA is TGTGCCATCAGGGGACAGGGGGCTGATGGCTACACCTTC. This encodes CAIRGQGADGYTF.

The CDR3 DNA is TGTGCCAGCAGCTTAATTGGGCCAGGGCTCGATCAGCCCCAGCATTTT. Translated, it gives CASSLIGPGLDQPQHF. The chain joins TRBV7-8 to TRBJ1-5, with D tentatively TRBD1 (5 bases). CDR3 size: 16 residues. Trimming took off 2 bases at V and 5 bases at J, with 16 bases between the two ends. The germline V gene has CDR1 SGHVS and CDR2 FQNEAQ.

This chain links TRBV10-3 with TRBJ2-7; 7 bases fit TRBD2. Germline V CDR1 and CDR2: ENHRY, SYGVKD. The J segment lost 6 bases and the V segment lost 4 bases, leaving 9 bases of the junction unmatched. This CDR3 has 14 amino acids. CDR3 protein: CAISAGGGLGEQYF. CDR3 sequence (DNA): TGTGCCATCAGTGCGGGGGGTGGCCTAGGCGAGCAGTACTTC.

This clone was detected only a few times. The chain joins TRBV6-4 to TRBJ2-7, with a possible D match to TRBD2 (5 bases). This CDR3 has 14 residues. The V gene's germline CDR1 is MRHNA and CDR2 SNTAGT. V was pared by 2 bases and J by 4 bases, with 12 bases between. Here the CDR3 DNA reads TGTGCCAGCAGTGACCCTGCTAGCAGGTACGAGCAGTACTTC. Its protein is CASSDPASRYEQYF.

This chain links TRBV11-3 with TRBJ2-7; 7 nucleotides line up with TRBD2. Germline V gene sequence: CDR1 SGHNT, CDR2 YENEEA. The V and J ends lost 0 bases and 4 bases, in that order; junction bases with no gene match: 9. This CDR3 has 16 amino acids. This CDR3 is CASSLDGGTKAYEQYF. The CDR3 nucleotides read TGTGCCAGCAGCTTAGATGGGGGGACTAAAGCTTACGAGCAGTACTTC.

This clone was observed a few times. The CDR3 nucleotides read TGTGCCTCATGGACAGGTAGCACAGATACGCAGTATTTT. It translates to CASWTGSTDTQYF. The chain recombines TRBV2 with TRBJ2-3; TRBD1 agrees at 7 bases. CDR1 is SNHLY, CDR2 FYNNEI, per germline. Unmatched junction bases numbered 5, after V lost 11 bases and J lost 0 bases. This CDR3 is 13 amino acids long.